These T cell receptor beta chains were read from a single sample in a study of blood T cell repertoires in COVID-19. This table comes from immunoSEQ multiplex PCR, and its TCRdb copy is limited to in-frame clones, with some not included. The sample lists some 400,000 clones; around 87% were seen once. The sequenced sample consisted of PBMCs or T cells enriched from blood (not recorded which). Receptor source: a man aged 30 to 45 who had recovered from COVID-19. Each CDR3 is given with its conserved first and last residue. D genes are given only for firm matches. Part of the rows lack a size; the others show once, few, many or a class for expanded clones.

j_call | v_call | d_call | clone_size | cdr3_nt | cdr3_aa
TRBJ1-2 | TRBV6-5 | . | . | TGTGCCAGCAGTCAGGGGACCTATGGCTACACCTTC | CASSQGTYGYTF
TRBJ1-5 | TRBV6-5 | . | . | TGTGCCAGCAGTTACTCGTCGAGCAGCAATCAGCCCCAGCATTTT | CASSYSSSSNQPQHF
TRBJ1-2 | TRBV18 | . | . | TGTGCCAGCTCACCACCGACAGGCATGCTGGGCTATGGCTACACCTTC | CASSPPTGMLGYGYTF
TRBJ2-1 | TRBV3-1/TRBV3-2 | TRBD2 | . | TGTGCCAGCAGCCAAGGTAGCGGGGCCAGTGAGCAGTTCTTC | CASSQGSGASEQFF
TRBJ1-4 | TRBV27 | . | once | TGTGCCAGCAGTCGGGACTTCTCGGCAACTAATGAAAAACTGTTTTTT | CASSRDFSATNEKLFF
TRBJ2-7 | TRBV29-1 | . | . | TGCAGCGTCCGCGAGGGTAACTACGAGCAGTACTTC | CSVREGNYEQYF
TRBJ1-4 | TRBV11-2 | . | . | TGTGCCAGCAGCTTAGCCCCAGCGAGCAATGAAAAACTGTTTTTT | CASSLAPASNEKLFF
TRBJ2-3 | TRBV10-3 | TRBD1 | . | TGTGCCATCAGGGACGGACAGGCGAACACAGATACGCAGTATTTT | CAIRDGQANTDTQYF
TRBJ2-7 | TRBV7-2 | TRBD2 | . | TGTGCCAGCAGCCGGGGACTAGCGGGGGGGGCAGAGCAGTACTTC | CASSRGLAGGAEQYF
TRBJ1-2 | TRBV25-1 | TRBD1 | . | TGTGCCAGCAGCGCCGGGACAGGCGGCTATGGCTACACCTTC | CASSAGTGGYGYTF
TRBJ2-7 | TRBV6-5 | . | . | TGTGCCAGCATCGGGTGGGAGGCAGGGGGTTACGAGCAGTACTTC | CASIGWEAGGYEQYF
TRBJ1-1 | TRBV18 | . | . | TGTGCCAGCTCACCAATCGCGAGCACTGAAGCTTTCTTT | CASSPIASTEAFF
TRBJ1-2 | TRBV28 | TRBD1 | few | TGTGCCAGCAGTTTACCCGGGACAGGGGGGTATGGCTACACCTTC | CASSLPGTGGYGYTF
TRBJ1-2 | TRBV5-1 | TRBD1 | few | TGCGCCAGCAGCCCAGGGACAGGGGCCTATGGCTACACCTTC | CASSPGTGAYGYTF
TRBJ2-2 | TRBV27 | . | . | TGTGCCAGCAGACCCATGTGGGGAGACTCCACCGGGGAGCTGTTTTTT | CASRPMWGDSTGELFF
TRBJ1-1 | TRBV6-5 | . | . | TGTGCCAGCAGTTACCTGGGCAGGGGTGACACTGAAGCTTTCTTT | CASSYLGRGDTEAFF
TRBJ2-3 | TRBV5-5 | . | . | TGTGCCAGCACCCCATTTGGGGGCCCAGATACGCAGTATTTT | CASTPFGGPDTQYF
TRBJ2-2 | TRBV11-1 | TRBD2 | . | TGTGCCAGCAGCTTCGGGGGGTCCGGGGAGCTGTTTTTT | CASSFGGSGELFF
TRBJ2-7 | TRBV14 | TRBD2 | . | TGTGCCAGCAGCCAAGATTTTGCGGGGGGTGGCGAGCAGTACTTC | CASSQDFAGGGEQYF
TRBJ1-6 | TRBV2 | . | . | TGTGCCAGCAATAATCAGTCACCCCTCCACTTT | CASNNQSPLHF
TRBJ1-1 | TRBV6-5 | . | . | TGTGCCAGCTTTACAGGGATCGAAGCTTTCTTT | CASFTGIEAFF
TRBJ1-5 | TRBV12-3/TRBV12-4 | TRBD1 | once | TGTGCCAGCATGACAGGGGGCAATCAGCCCCAGCATTTT | CASMTGGNQPQHF
TRBJ2-3 | TRBV7-2 | . | . | TGTGCCAGCAGCTGGGCTGGCGGGGGCACAGATACGCAGTATTTT | CASSWAGGGTDTQYF
TRBJ2-1 | TRBV10-1 | . | . | TGCGCCAGCAGTGAAGTCACCGCGATGTACAATGAGCAGTTCTTC | CASSEVTAMYNEQFF
TRBJ2-7 | TRBV27 | TRBD1 | . | TGTGCCAGCAGTTTATGGGAAAAGGACAGGGATAAGTACTTC | CASSLWEKDRDKYF
TRBJ1-2 | TRBV19 | TRBD1 | . | TGTGCCAGTAGTCCACAGGGGGCATCGTATGGCTACACCTTC | CASSPQGASYGYTF
TRBJ2-3 | TRBV4-2 | . | . | TGTGCCAGCAGCCTGGACAGCCCGGATACGCAGTATTTT | CASSLDSPDTQYF
TRBJ2-7 | TRBV6-6 | TRBD1 | . | TGTGCCAGCAGCCAAGGACAGGGGGCGGGGGAGCAGTACTTC | CASSQGQGAGEQYF
TRBJ1-4 | TRBV4-1 | . | once | TGCGCCAGCAGCCAAGATCAAGGCGGCAGCGGGACCGAAAAACTGTTTTTT | CASSQDQGGSGTEKLFF
TRBJ2-1 | TRBV7-3 | TRBD1 | . | TGTGCCAGCAGCTTATCCAGGGGGTCCTACAATGAGCAGTTCTTC | CASSLSRGSYNEQFF
TRBJ2-5 | TRBV7-6 | . | few | TGTGCCAGCAGCTTCAAAGAGACCCAGTACTTC | CASSFKETQYF
TRBJ2-3 | TRBV21-1 | . | . | TGTGCCAGCAGCAAAGCCGCTAGCGGGGGGGCCGATACGCAGTATTTT | CASSKAASGGADTQYF
TRBJ2-7 | TRBV4-3 | . | . | TGCGCCAGCAGCCAGGGAGCCTTTGACGAGCAGTACTTC | CASSQGAFDEQYF
TRBJ1-2 | TRBV18 | . | few | TGTGCCAGCTCACCATCGCCGGACAGCTATGGCTACACCTTC | CASSPSPDSYGYTF
TRBJ1-1 | TRBV10-3 | . | . | TGTGCCATCAGTGTGAGACGGCGGGCCGAGAACACTGAAGCTTTCTTT | CAISVRRRAENTEAFF
TRBJ1-2 | TRBV3-1/TRBV3-2 | TRBD1 | . | TGTGCCAGCAGCCCATACAGGGGGCCAGACTATGGCTACACCTTC | CASSPYRGPDYGYTF
TRBJ1-3 | TRBV12-5 | . | once | TGTGCTAGTGGTTCTAGGGAGTGGGACTCTGGAAACACCATATATTTT | CASGSREWDSGNTIYF
TRBJ2-7 | TRBV27 | TRBD2 | . | TGTGCCAGCAGTGGAGCGGGGGAGCGGTCCTACGAGCAGTACTTC | CASSGAGERSYEQYF
TRBJ1-1 | TRBV20-1 | . | . | TGCAGTGCGGGCAAGAACACTGAAGCTTTCTTT | CSAGKNTEAFF
TRBJ1-2 | TRBV27 | . | . | TGTGCCAGCAGCCCGGGGGTCGGCTATGGCTACACCTTC | CASSPGVGYGYTF
TRBJ1-2 | TRBV30 | . | . | TGTGCCTCCCGAGTTCCGCGGGGCTACACCTTC | CASRVPRGYTF
TRBJ2-3 | TRBV5-1 | TRBD1 | . | TGCGCCAGCAGCACTGGACAGGGAAGCACAGATACGCAGTATTTT | CASSTGQGSTDTQYF
TRBJ1-2 | TRBV11-2 | TRBD1 | . | TGTGCCAGCAGCTTAGAGGTGGGACAGCTAAGCTTC | CASSLEVGQLSF
TRBJ2-7 | TRBV15 | TRBD1 | . | TGTGCCACCAGCAGAGCGACAGGGACCTACGAGCAGTACTTC | CATSRATGTYEQYF
TRBJ1-6 | TRBV7-2 | . | . | TGTGCCAGCAGCTTTATCGGACAGAATAATTCACCCCTCCACTTT | CASSFIGQNNSPLHF